This passage covers 4 T cell receptor beta chains from one sample sequenced in a study of blood T cell repertoires in COVID-19. The method was immunoSEQ multiplex PCR; TCRdb's version includes in-frame clones alone and lacks a portion of them. The table shows around 99,000 clones, with less than 85% occurring only once. The specimen was peripheral blood. These receptors were collected from a human donor in a cohort sampled during active or convalescent COVID-19.

The chain carries TRBV7-3 and TRBJ2-5, with D unresolved. In germline, CDR1 is SGHTA, CDR2 FQGTGA. The V end lost 5 bases, the J end lost 2 bases, and 9 bases lay between the germline ends. The CDR3 length is 13 residues. DNA for the CDR3: TGTGCCAGCAGCCAAACTTTTCAAGAGACCCAGTACTTC. Translation: CASSQTFQETQYF.

This clone was recorded only once. The V and J genes are TRBV11-2 and TRBJ2-7; 14 positions match TRBD2. The V gene's germline CDR1 is SGHAT and CDR2 FQNNGV. With 3 bases clipped from V and 4 bases from J, the junction kept 14 bases outside the gene matches. The CDR3 consists of 19 residues. The CDR3 loop reads CASSFVSPWTSGRPYEQYF. CDR3 nucleotides: TGTGCCAGCAGCTTTGTTAGCCCCTGGACTAGCGGGAGGCCATACGAGCAGTACTTC.

The chain links TRBV19 to TRBJ2-3, with 11 bases fitting TRBD2. With V trimmed by 6 bases and J by 5 bases, 13 bases remained unmatched. The CDR3 contains 17 residues. Germline values: CDR1 LNHDA, CDR2 SQIVND (reference sequence). The CDR3 DNA reads TGTGCCAGTAGCCCGAGGGGGCTAGCGGGAGGATTAGATACGCAGTATTTT. As protein: CASSPRGLAGGLDTQYF.

This clone was found a few times. The chain is built from TRBV6-5 and TRBJ2-7, with 11 bases lining up with TRBD1. Trimming at V came to 6 bases and at J to 4 bases, leaving 8 bases not matched to a gene. Germline CDR1 reads MNHEY; CDR2 reads SVGAGI. The CDR3 has 15 residues. The CDR3, as DNA: TGTGCCAGCAGGCCCAGGACAGGGGGCCGGTACGAGCAGTACTTC. This codes for CASRPRTGGRYEQYF.